This T cell receptor beta chain emerged from a study of T-cell memory formation after mild COVID-19. Study-level findings and limits: Cross-reactive memory seemingly joined, as some responding clones were found in pre-infection memory. Contracting clones localized mainly to CM and EM when CD4+ and mainly to EMRA when CD8+.

The CDR3 spans 14 residues. CDR1 and CDR2 from the germline V gene are DFQATT and SNEGSKA (reference sequence). The trim removed 0 bases at V and 7 bases at J, leaving 5 bases unmatched. TCRdb recomputed calls from the 5' RACE reads with MiXCR, one row per CDR3 protein. The table has some 120,000 distinct CDR3 sequences, roughly 15% seen once. As regards this clonotype: Its target is not known.

This TCR was recovered from an adult woman who had mild COVID-19 (a few samples of this study predate the infection). Cell type and time point are not known. The genes are TRBV20-1 and TRBJ2-1; 8 nucleotides line up with TRBD2. The sequenced sample was PBMCs or a T cell subset sorted from them (not recorded which). The CDR3 DNA follows: TGCAGTGCTAGAGATTGGCTAGCGGGTAATGAGCAGTTCTTC. It encodes CSARDWLAGNEQFF.